This T cell receptor (beta chain) was sequenced in a study of shared clonotypes between healthy human individuals. Whole-study results and caveats: Estimated richness values were generally larger in naive subsets than in memory subsets.

Using immunoSEQ multiplex PCR, the repertoire was profiled, and TCRdb retains in-frame clones only, with some absent. Of hundreds of thousands of clones in the sample, over 90% were seen once. Naive CD8 cells lacked CD45RO, underwent positive selection for CCR7 and left out terminally differentiated effector memory CD45RA+ cells. Notes on this clone: Its antigen is not known.

This CDR3 contains 15 residues. CDR1 and CDR2 from the germline V gene are SGHRS and YFSETQ. The V end lost 1 base, the J end lost 0 bases, and 8 bases lay between the germline ends. The material sequenced was naive CD8+ T cells sorted from blood. This clonotype was obtained from a man aged 25 to 40 in good health. J is TRBJ2-1 and V is TRBV5-1; no definite D call. CDR3 DNA: TGCGCCAGCAGCTTGCTGTACAGCTCCTACAATGAGCAGTTCTTC. Translated, it gives CASSLLYSSYNEQFF.